This TCR beta chain comes out of a study of cytomegalovirus exposure and HLA in healthy donors. In the PCR, 60 Vbeta and 13 Jbeta primers were used. The assay was immunoSEQ multiplex PCR, and TCRdb's table has in-frame clones only and misses some. This table has about 140,000 clones, about 80% appearing once. Findings of the study overall: A later analysis found common viral pathogens apparently linked to several of the most significant clusters.

Note on this clone: Its antigen remains unknown. As the CDR3 is not closed by the conserved phenylalanine or tryptophan, this likely results from a read error. The DNA is left out, because the CDR3 cannot be placed on it with certainty; the CDR3 is given as TCRdb lists it.

The CDR3 region is 12 residues in length, termini included. Germline V lookup: CDR1 SNHLY, CDR2 FYNNEI. Everyone who donated was a healthy bone marrow donor. This receptor was identified in a woman aged 40 to 50 in good health and CMV-seronegative. The rearrangement uses TRBV2 and TRBJ1-2. The sequenced sample was PBMCs. The CDR3 loop reads CASSERARGLTI.